The 9 T cell receptor beta chains given below trace back to one sample, sequenced in a study of T cell repertoires in cytomegalovirus infection. TCRdb re-called the reads with MiXCR, one entry per CDR3 protein. The data hold fewer than 950,000 distinct CDR3 sequences, with approximately 32% observed a single time. No antigen has been assigned to these receptors. Sample: cultured CD8+ T cells from PBMCs, taken from culture after CMV antigen stimulation. These receptors all come from a human donor in good health (CMV status not recorded). Some clones in this sample may be carry-over from other donors' samples.

This chain uses TRBV25-1 with TRBJ2-1, with D possibly matching TRBD1 (5 bases). The CDR3 runs to 16 residues. Trimming left V 4 bases short and J 4 bases short, with 17 bases between. Germline V gives CDR1 MGHDK, CDR2 SYGVNS. This CDR3 reads CASSVRASNSYNEQFF. In DNA form, the CDR3 reads TGTGCCAGCAGTGTCAGGGCCTCGAATTCTTACAATGAGCAGTTCTTC.

The chain links TRBV15 to TRBJ1-6; 7 bases are shared with TRBD1. The CDR3 runs to 15 residues. Looked up from germline, CDR1 is LNHNV and CDR2 is YYDKDF (reference sequence). Trimming cost V 3 bases and J 8 bases; bases outside gene matches: 7. The CDR3 DNA sequence: TGTGCCACCAGCAGCACCCGGGACAGCTATTCACCCCTCCACTTT. Its translation: CATSSTRDSYSPLHF.

A few counts support this clonotype. The chain combines TRBV12-3 or TRBV12-4 with TRBJ2-6; D is unresolved. The CDR3 runs to 16 residues. Trimming took off 10 bases at V and 0 bases at J, with 16 bases between the two ends. The DNA for the CDR3 is TGTGCCATCCCGACCCTAGGTGGCTCTGGGGCCAACGTCCTGACTTTC. This encodes CAIPTLGGSGANVLTF.

The CDR3 loop reads CASGLVSPQYSYNEQFF. The CDR3 bases are TGTGCTAGTGGTTTGGTATCCCCCCAGTACTCCTACAATGAGCAGTTCTTC. The chain couples TRBV12-5 to TRBJ2-1; D gene ambiguous. This CDR3 spans 17 amino acids. Per germline, CDR1 LGHNT and CDR2 FRNRAP. The ends were cut back, 0 bases at V and 0 bases at J, with 12 bases in the middle.

The table lists this clonotype with a few counts. The J gene is TRBJ2-7, the V gene TRBV4-1; 7 bases map to TRBD2. CDR3 length: 15 amino acids. Looked up from germline, CDR1 is MGHRA and CDR2 is YSYEKL. V lost 3 bases and J lost 0; bases outside the gene matches: 5. The CDR3 region is CASSHDGGTSYEQYF. The CDR3 bases are TGCGCCAGCAGCCACGACGGGGGGACCTCCTACGAGCAGTACTTC.

This clonotype was counted a single time. The genes are TRBV10-2 and TRBJ1-2; TRBD1 aligns across 7 bases. The J segment lost 6 bases and the V segment lost 9 bases, leaving 7 bases of the junction unmatched. Looked up from germline, CDR1 is WSHSY and CDR2 is SAAADI. The CDR3 runs to 12 residues. CDR3 in DNA: TGCGCCAGTCTTCAGGGGGGAGATGGCTACACCTTC. Encoded protein: CASLQGGDGYTF.

This clonotype has more than one count but fewer than ten. J is TRBJ1-6 and V is TRBV27; tentatively, D is TRBD1 (5 bases). V was shortened by 6 bases and J by 8 bases, with 17 bases between the two germline ends. This CDR3 spans 15 amino acids. Germline CDR1 reads MNHEY; CDR2 reads SMNVEV (reference sequence). The CDR3 protein is CASRRTSLRDSPLHF. The CDR3 DNA reads TGTGCCAGCAGACGGACAAGCCTTCGCGATTCACCCCTCCACTTT.

This clonotype was counted ten times or more. V and J are TRBV7-6 and TRBJ1-2; D gene unclear. V gave up 0 bases and J gave up 4 bases, with 6 bases separating them. There are 13 residues in the CDR3. Germline V gene data show CDR1 as SGHVS and CDR2 as FNYEAQ. The CDR3 DNA sequence: TGTGCCAGCAGCTTAGCCGAGTTCTATGGCTACACCTTC. It translates to CASSLAEFYGYTF. Filled out from reference TRBV7-6 and TRBJ1-2, the complete variable domain reads GAGVSQSPRYKVTKRGQDVALRCDPISGHVSLYWYRQALGQGPEFLTYFNYEAQQDKSGLPNDRFSAERPEGSISTLTIQRTEQRDSAMYRCASSLAEFYGYTFGSGTRLTVV.

Comment on this clonotype: Its ends do not fully match the called genes, so a read error is possible. The CDR3 nucleotides are TGTGCCAGCAGCCAAGATCAGACGGGATATAGCAATCAGCCCCAGCATTTT. Translating it yields CASSQDQTGYSNQPQHF. The chain uses TRBV4-1 and TRBJ1-5, with D hard to call. Germline V gene data show CDR1 as MGHRA and CDR2 as YSYEKL. The CDR3 is made up of 17 amino acids.